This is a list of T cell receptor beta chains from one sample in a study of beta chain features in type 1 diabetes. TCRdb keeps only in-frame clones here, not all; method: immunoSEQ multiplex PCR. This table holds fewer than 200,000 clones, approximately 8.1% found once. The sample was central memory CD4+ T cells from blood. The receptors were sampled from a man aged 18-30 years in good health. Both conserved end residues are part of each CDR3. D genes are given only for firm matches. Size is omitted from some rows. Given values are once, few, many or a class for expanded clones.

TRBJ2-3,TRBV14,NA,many,CASSQSSNTQYF,TGTGCCAGCAGCCAATCCTCTAATACGCAGTATTTT
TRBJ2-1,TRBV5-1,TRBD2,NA,CASSPGLAGVNEQFF,TGCGCCAGCAGCCCCGGACTAGCGGGAGTAAATGAGCAGTTCTTC
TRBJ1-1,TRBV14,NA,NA,CASSQTYTEAFF,TGTGCCAGCAGCCAGACATACACTGAAGCTTTCTTT
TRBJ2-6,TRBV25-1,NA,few,CASSEFIGSGANVLTF,TGTGCCAGCAGTGAATTCATCGGCTCTGGGGCCAACGTCCTGACTTTC
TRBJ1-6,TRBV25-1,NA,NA,CASSELRGGNSPLHF,TGTGCCAGCAGTGAATTAAGGGGCGGTAATTCACCCCTCCACTTT
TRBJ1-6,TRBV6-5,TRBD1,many,CASSATGTGESPLHF,TGTGCCAGCAGTGCAACCGGGACAGGCGAATCACCCCTCCACTTT
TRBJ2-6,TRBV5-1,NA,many,CASTGSGANVLTF,TGCGCCAGCACAGGTTCTGGGGCCAACGTCCTGACTTTC
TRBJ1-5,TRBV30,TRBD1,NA,CAWGKPGGPQPQHF,TGTGCCTGGGGGAAACCAGGGGGCCCTCAGCCCCAGCATTTT
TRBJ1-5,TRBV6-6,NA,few,CASTRGLDSPGPQHF,TGTGCCAGCACCCGAGGGTTGGACAGCCCTGGGCCCCAGCATTTT
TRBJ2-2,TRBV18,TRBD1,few,CASSPPRDRGTGELFF,TGTGCCAGCTCACCACCCCGGGACAGGGGCACCGGGGAGCTGTTTTTT
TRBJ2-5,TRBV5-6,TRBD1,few,CASSEGAGGPETQYF,TGTGCCAGCAGCGAGGGGGCAGGTGGTCCCGAGACCCAGTACTTC
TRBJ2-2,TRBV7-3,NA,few,CASSLMGTYTGELFF,TGTGCCAGCAGCTTAATGGGGACATACACCGGGGAGCTGTTTTTT
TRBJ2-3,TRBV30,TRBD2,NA,CAWSVLGGVQYF,TGTGCCTGGAGTGTACTTGGGGGGGTGCAGTATTTT
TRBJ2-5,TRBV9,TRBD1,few,CASSVATTGWETQYF,TGTGCCAGCAGCGTAGCTACGACAGGGTGGGAGACCCAGTACTTC
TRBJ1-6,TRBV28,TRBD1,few,CASSLTGTGYSPLHF,TGTGCCAGCAGTTTAACGGGGACAGGGTATTCACCCCTCCACTTT
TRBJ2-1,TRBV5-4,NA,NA,CASSLYGYHEQFF,TGTGCCAGCAGCTTGTACGGGTACCATGAGCAGTTCTTC
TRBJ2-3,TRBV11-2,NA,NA,CASSQRGWPDTQYF,TGTGCCAGCAGCCAAAGGGGTTGGCCAGATACGCAGTATTTT
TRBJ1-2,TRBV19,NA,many,CASTPGHSIYGYTF,TGTGCCAGTACCCCGGGACACAGCATCTATGGCTACACCTTC
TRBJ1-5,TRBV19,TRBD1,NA,CASSIGTGNKPQHF,TGTGCCAGTAGTATAGGGACAGGAAATAAGCCCCAGCATTTT
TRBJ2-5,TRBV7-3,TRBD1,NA,CASSTGGEETQYF,TGTGCCAGCAGCACAGGGGGCGAGGAGACCCAGTACTTC
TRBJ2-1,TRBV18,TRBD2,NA,CASSPPGLAGNNEQFF,TGTGCCAGCTCACCTCCGGGACTAGCGGGAAACAATGAGCAGTTCTTC
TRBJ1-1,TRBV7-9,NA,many,CASSSQGSGTEAFF,TGTGCCAGCAGCTCCCAGGGGAGTGGCACTGAAGCTTTCTTT
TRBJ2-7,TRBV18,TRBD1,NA,CASSITTIRTGGNYEQYF,TGTGCCAGCTCAATTACCACCATTCGGACAGGGGGCAATTACGAGCAGTACTTC
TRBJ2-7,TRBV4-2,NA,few,CASSQDRGRLSYEQYF,TGTGCCAGCAGCCAAGATCGGGGGAGACTATCCTACGAGCAGTACTTC
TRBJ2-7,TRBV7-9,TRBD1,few,CASSPGGQNYEQYF,TGTGCCAGCAGCCCTGGGGGACAGAACTACGAGCAGTACTTC
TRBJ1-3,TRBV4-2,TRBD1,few,CASSQDFRGHSGNTIYF,TGTGCCAGCAGCCAAGATTTCAGGGGGCATTCTGGAAACACCATATATTTT
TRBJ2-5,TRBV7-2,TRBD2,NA,CASSFRLAGGIETQYF,TGTGCCAGCAGCTTTCGACTAGCGGGGGGGATAGAGACCCAGTACTTC
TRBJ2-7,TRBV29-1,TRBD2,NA,CSVKGLEESYEQYF,TGCAGCGTAAAGGGACTAGAAGAGTCCTACGAGCAGTACTTC
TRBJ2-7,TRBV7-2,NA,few,CASSLVITGLEQYF,TGTGCCAGCAGCTTAGTCATCACTGGGCTCGAGCAGTACTTC
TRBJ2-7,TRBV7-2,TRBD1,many,CASSWGQGDEQYF,TGTGCCAGCAGCTGGGGCCAGGGGGACGAGCAGTACTTC
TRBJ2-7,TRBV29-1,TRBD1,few,CSGLLQGARYEQYF,TGCAGCGGACTTCTACAGGGGGCGCGATACGAGCAGTACTTC
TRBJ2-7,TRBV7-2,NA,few,CASSPRQFSYEQYF,TGTGCCAGCAGCCCCCGACAGTTCTCCTACGAGCAGTACTTC
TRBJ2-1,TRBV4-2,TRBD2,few,CASSNSKRGGLNEQFF,TGTGCCAGCAGCAACTCGAAGCGGGGGGGCCTCAATGAGCAGTTCTTC
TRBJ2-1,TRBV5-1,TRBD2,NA,CASSPTLAGLDNEQFF,TGCGCCAGCAGCCCGACTCTAGCGGGCTTAGACAATGAGCAGTTCTTC
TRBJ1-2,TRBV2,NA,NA,CASNLRGAGLGYGYTF,TGTGCCAGCAACCTCAGAGGAGCGGGCCTGGGGTATGGCTACACCTTC
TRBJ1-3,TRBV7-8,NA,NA,CASTRHRGGGNTIYF,TGTGCCAGCACCAGACATCGGGGAGGCGGAAACACCATATATTTT
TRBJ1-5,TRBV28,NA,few,CASSEEIGPQHF,TGTGCCAGCAGCGAGGAGATAGGGCCCCAGCATTTT
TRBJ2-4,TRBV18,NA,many,CASSLGDGGNIQYF,TGTGCCAGCTCACTAGGAGACGGAGGAAACATTCAGTACTTC
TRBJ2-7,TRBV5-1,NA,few,CASSGDYEQYF,TGCGCCAGCAGCGGAGACTACGAGCAGTACTTC
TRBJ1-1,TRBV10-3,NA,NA,CAIRDSARAEAFF,TGTGCCATCAGAGACAGTGCCCGGGCTGAAGCTTTCTTT
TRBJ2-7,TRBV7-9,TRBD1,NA,CASSSTGGLRGQYF,TGTGCCAGCAGCTCGACAGGGGGCCTACGTGGGCAGTACTTC
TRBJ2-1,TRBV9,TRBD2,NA,CASSVGAGGLYNEQFF,TGTGCCAGCAGCGTAGGAGCGGGAGGTCTCTACAATGAGCAGTTCTTC
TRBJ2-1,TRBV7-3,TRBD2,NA,CASSPFASGRSNEQFF,TGTGCCAGCAGCCCGTTTGCGAGCGGGAGGTCGAATGAGCAGTTCTTC
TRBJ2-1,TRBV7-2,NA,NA,CASSRRGADFDEQFF,TGTGCCAGCAGCCGACGGGGGGCCGATTTCGATGAGCAGTTCTTC
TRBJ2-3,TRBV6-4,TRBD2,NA,CASSENGGVTDTQYF,TGTGCCAGCAGTGAAAACGGGGGGGTCACAGATACGCAGTATTTT
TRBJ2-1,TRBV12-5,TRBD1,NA,CASGLGTGVSSRNEQFF,TGTGCTAGTGGTTTAGGGACAGGGGTATCTTCGCGGAATGAGCAGTTCTTC
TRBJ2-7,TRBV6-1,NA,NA,CASSEAPGQIRYEQYF,TGTGCCAGCAGTGAAGCGCCCGGACAGATACGCTACGAGCAGTACTTC
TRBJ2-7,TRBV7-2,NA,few,CASSLGKGNSYEQYF,TGTGCCAGCAGCTTAGGGAAGGGGAACTCCTACGAGCAGTACTTC
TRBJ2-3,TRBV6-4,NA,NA,CASSRNSGSDTQYF,TGTGCCAGCAGTCGTAACTCCGGGAGTGATACGCAGTATTTT
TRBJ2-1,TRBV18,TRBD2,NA,CASSPPSGRDYNEQFF,TGTGCCAGCTCACCACCGAGCGGGAGAGATTACAATGAGCAGTTCTTC
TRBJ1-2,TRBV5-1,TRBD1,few,CASSAGGQGYGYTF,TGCGCCAGCAGCGCAGGCGGACAGGGCTATGGCTACACCTTC
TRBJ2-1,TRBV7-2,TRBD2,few,CASSLASGGRPGQFF,TGTGCCAGCAGCTTAGCTAGCGGGGGCCGTCCTGGGCAGTTCTTC
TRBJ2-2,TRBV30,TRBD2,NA,CAWSVWGGGRATGELFF,TGTGCCTGGAGTGTATGGGGGGGCGGGAGGGCCACCGGGGAGCTGTTTTTT
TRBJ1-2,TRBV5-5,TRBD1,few,CASSLERTGYGYTF,TGTGCCAGCAGCTTGGAAAGGACAGGCTATGGCTACACCTTC
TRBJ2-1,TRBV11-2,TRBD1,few,CASSPGRGNEQFF,TGTGCCAGCAGCCCAGGCAGGGGGAATGAGCAGTTCTTC
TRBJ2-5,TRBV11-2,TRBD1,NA,CASSPDRARQETQYF,TGTGCCAGCAGCCCGGACAGGGCCCGCCAAGAGACCCAGTACTTC